The subject of this entry is one T cell receptor (beta chain). Its specificity is not known. Reverse transcription of about 0.5 to 1 ug RNA used random hexamers. An immunoSEQ multiplex PCR generated amplified TCR beta CDR3 products spanning 54 Vbeta and 13 Jbeta. TCRdb re-derived calls from the immunoSEQ multiplex PCR reads in MiXCR, one entry per CDR3 protein. The table includes about 80,000 distinct CDR3 sequences, 85% to 95% detected once. V dropped 4 bases and J dropped 3 bases, with 16 bases sitting between them. CDR1 is SGHVS and CDR2 is FQNEAQ in the germline V gene. CDR3 length: 16 amino acids. This entry comes from a study of CD8 T cells in Susac syndrome. Study-level findings and limits: The number of individuals included in the study's TCR sequencing and HLA analysis was acknowledged as relatively small.

TCR beta from blood CD8+ and CD4+ T cells was sequenced. Negative isolation was applied to CD8+ and CD4+ T cells, and FACS enrichment was applied to TEMRA cells. Material: CD8+ T cells from PBMCs. V is TRBV7-8 and J is TRBJ1-5, with D maybe TRBD1 (5 bases). This receptor was identified in a human donor in good health. The CDR3 here is CASSSLSRDFNQPQHF. For the CDR3, the DNA is TGTGCCAGCAGCTCACTCTCCCGGGACTTCAATCAGCCCCAGCATTTT. Combining the CDR3 with reference TRBV7-8 and TRBJ1-5 gives the whole variable domain GAGVSQSPRYKVAKRGQDVALRCDPISGHVSLFWYQQALGQGPEFLTYFQNEAQLDKSGLPSDRFFAERPEGSVSTLKIQRTQQEDSAVYLCASSSLSRDFNQPQHFGDGTRLSIL.